The 7 T cell receptor beta chains listed next were all sequenced from one sample in a study of shared clonotypes between healthy human individuals. Assay: immunoSEQ multiplex PCR; the TCRdb copy retains only in-frame clones and omits some. Here the sample spans 1.4 million or so clones, approximately 98.5% being singletons. The sample comprised naive CD4+ T cells sorted from blood. Sample subset: CD45RA+ positively selected. The receptors stem from a man aged 25 to 40 in good health.

This chain joins TRBV21-1 and TRBJ1-1. TRBV21-1 has pseudogene status. The CDR3 consists of 11 residues. Here the CDR3 reads CASRGNTEAFF. For the CDR3, the DNA is TGTGCCAGCAGGGGAAACACTGAAGCTTTCTTT.

J is TRBJ2-5 and V is TRBV27; 14 positions match TRBD2. This CDR3 has 17 residues. Germline V lookup: CDR1 MNHEY, CDR2 SMNVEV (reference sequence). The junction had 9 bases not matched to a gene; V was cut back by 5 bases and J by 4 bases. The CDR3 nucleotides are TGTGCCAGCAGTCCGAGGACTAGCGGGAGGACTCGAGAGACCCAGTACTTC. Amino acids: CASSPRTSGRTRETQYF.

The V call is TRBV7-2, the J call TRBJ2-5; D is uncertain. The better agreement between TRBJ2-7 and the DNA end casts doubt on the J call. Germline CDR1 reads SGHTA; CDR2 reads FQGNSA. This CDR3 has 14 residues. The CDR3 here is CASSLVQLAYEQYF. The CDR3 region has the DNA TGTGCCAGCAGTCTCGTGCAGCTCGCGTACGAGCAGTACTTC.

This chain joins TRBV21-1 and TRBJ1-5; the DNA was not used to check the table's D call, TRBD1. TRBV21-1 corresponds to a pseudogene. The CDR3 is 19 amino acids. CDR3 bases: TGTGCCAGCAGCAAGACAGGGGCCGAAGCTGCTTGTGTCAATCAGCCCCAGCATTTT. It encodes CASSKTGAEAACVNQPQHF.

The chain employs TRBV14 and TRBJ2-1; 10 positions match TRBD1. Germline V gene data show CDR1 as SGHDN and CDR2 as FVKESK. The trim removed 5 bases at V and 3 bases at J, leaving 13 bases unmatched. CDR3 size: 18 residues. The CDR3 protein is CASSTFQFGTGDYNEQFF. The CDR3 DNA follows: TGTGCCAGCAGCACCTTCCAATTCGGGACAGGGGACTACAATGAGCAGTTCTTC. Using reference TRBV14 and TRBJ2-1 for the parts outside the CDR3, the full variable domain is EAGVTQFPSHSVIEKGQTVTLRCDPISGHDNLYWYRRVMGKEIKFLLHFVKESKQDESGMPNNRFLAERTGGTYSTLKVQPAELEDSGVYFCASSTFQFGTGDYNEQFFGPGTRLTVL.

The chain couples TRBV6-5 to TRBJ2-1; D unresolved. Deletions cut 2 bases from V and 8 bases from J, with 10 bases between. CDR1 MNHEY and CDR2 SVGAGI come from the germline V gene. The CDR3 consists of 13 residues. CDR3 sequence: CASSYRISDEQFF. The CDR3 DNA is TGTGCCAGCAGTTACCGGATATCCGATGAGCAGTTCTTC.

J is TRBJ2-5 and V is TRBV11-2; D possibly corresponds to TRBD1 (5 bases). CDR1 SGHAT and CDR2 FQNNGV come from the germline V gene. The CDR3 contains 13 residues. The ends were cut back, 4 bases at V and 3 bases at J, with 9 bases in the middle. The CDR3 DNA follows: TGTGCCAGCAGCTCTTCAGGGAAAGAGACCCAGTACTTC. This codes for CASSSSGKETQYF.